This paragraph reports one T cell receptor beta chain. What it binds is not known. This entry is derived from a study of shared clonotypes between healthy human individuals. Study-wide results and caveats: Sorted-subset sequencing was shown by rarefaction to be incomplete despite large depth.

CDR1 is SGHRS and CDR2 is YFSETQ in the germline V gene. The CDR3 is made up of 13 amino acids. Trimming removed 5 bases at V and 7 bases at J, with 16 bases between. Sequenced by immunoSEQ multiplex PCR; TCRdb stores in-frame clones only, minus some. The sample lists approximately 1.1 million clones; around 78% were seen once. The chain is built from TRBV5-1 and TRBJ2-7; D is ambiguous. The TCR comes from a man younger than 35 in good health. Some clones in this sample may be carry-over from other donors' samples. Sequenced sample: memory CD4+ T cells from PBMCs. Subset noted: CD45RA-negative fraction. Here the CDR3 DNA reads TGCGCCAGCAGTCGCGTTACCTCAGGAGAGCAGTACTTC. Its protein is CASSRVTSGEQYF.